This passage covers 16 T cell receptor beta chains from one sample sequenced in a study of blood T cells in healthy people across ages. The authors ran a second PCR of about 6 to 11 cycles using a sample-barcoded 5' primer and a J-beta primer mix. TCRdb recomputed calls from the 5' RACE reads with MiXCR, one row per CDR3 protein. The sample records over 1.5 million distinct CDR3 sequences, around half being singletons. Sequenced sample: blood. The receptors shown here come from a woman aged 40 to 49 in good health.

This clonotype was recorded at least ten times. J is TRBJ2-7 and V is TRBV29-1, with D hard to call. Trimming left V 6 bases short and J 0 bases short, with 12 bases between. The germline gives CDR1 SQVTM, CDR2 ANQGSEA. This CDR3 has 13 residues. The CDR3 nucleotides are TGCAGCGTGGCGCACCGAAGCTCCTACGAGCAGTACTTC. This gives the protein CSVAHRSSYEQYF.

The CDR3 region is CASSKGGSGGSQETQYF. DNA for the CDR3: TGTGCCAGCAGCAAGGGAGGTAGCGGGGGGAGCCAAGAGACCCAGTACTTC. The chain is built from TRBV21-1 and TRBJ2-5; the table's D gene call, TRBD2, was not cross checked with the DNA. TRBV21-1 is listed as a pseudogene. The CDR3 is 17 amino acids.

The rearrangement joins TRBV9 to TRBJ2-1; 9 positions match TRBD2. Germline V gives CDR1 SGDLS, CDR2 YYNGEE. V was pared by 0 bases and J by 10 bases, with 11 bases of the junction left unmatched. The CDR3 runs 16 residues. The CDR3 coding sequence is TGTGCCAGCAGCGTAGGGAGTAGCGGGGGTACGAACGAGCAGTTCTTC. Protein product: CASSVGSSGGTNEQFF.

This clonotype was seen repeatedly, ten times or more. The V call is TRBV12-3 or TRBV12-4, the J call TRBJ2-5; 7 bases map to TRBD2. The CDR3 has 11 residues. J lost 5 bases, V lost 7 bases, and 1 base had no gene match. CDR3 bases: TGTGCCAGCACCGGGGGGGAGACCCAGTACTTC. Translating it yields CASTGGETQYF.

The gene calls are TRBV20-1 and TRBJ2-1, with D possibly being TRBD2 (6 bases). CDR1 is DFQATT and CDR2 is SNEGSKA in the germline V gene (reference sequence). V was pared by 8 bases and J by 9 bases, with 20 bases between. The CDR3 runs 13 residues. CDR3 amino acids: CSPISPGAGEQFF. The CDR3 DNA sequence: TGCAGTCCTATATCTCCGGGAGCGGGTGAGCAGTTCTTC.

This clonotype occurred a few times. The chain carries TRBV21-1 and TRBJ2-3. TRBV21-1 is designated a pseudogene. This CDR3 spans 16 amino acids. CDR3 DNA sequence: TGTGCCAGCAGCAAAATGCCACTCCAAGGTGCAGATACGCAGTATTTT. Residues: CASSKMPLQGADTQYF.

In its sample, this clonotype was seen a few times. One end of the junction fails to match germline, which may point to a read error. This chain connects TRBV20-1 to TRBJ2-1; TRBD2 matches 9 bases. This CDR3 comprises 14 residues. CDR1 is DFQATT and CDR2 is SNEGSKA in the germline V gene (reference sequence). CDR3 amino acids: CSAWRRGGHKEQFF. DNA of the CDR3: TGCAGTGCCTGGAGGCGGGGGGGTCACAAGGAGCAGTTCTTC.

V usage is TRBV2 and J usage is TRBJ2-1; 10 nucleotides align to TRBD2. In germline, CDR1 is SNHLY, CDR2 FYNNEI. This CDR3 is 14 amino acids long. The trim removed 4 bases at V and 7 bases at J, leaving 4 bases unmatched. The CDR3 sequence: CASSVLLAGNEQFF. CDR3 in DNA: TGTGCCAGCAGTGTACTACTAGCGGGGAATGAGCAGTTCTTC.

The chain employs TRBV11-2 and TRBJ2-1; D is perhaps TRBD2 (7 bases). V was cut by 1 base and J by 0 bases, with 13 bases left in between. CDR1 and CDR2 (germline): SGHAT, FQNNGV. This CDR3 is 17 amino acids long. The CDR3 DNA reads TGTGCCAGCAGCTTAGGAAACGGGGGGCCCTCCTACAATGAGCAGTTCTTC. The encoded protein is CASSLGNGGPSYNEQFF.

V and J are TRBV13 and TRBJ2-3; a possible D gene is TRBD1 (6 bases). The germline V gene has CDR1 PRHDT and CDR2 FYEKMQ (reference sequence). The V end lost 5 bases, the J end lost 1 base, and 13 bases lay between the germline ends. CDR3 length: 15 residues. The CDR3 region is CASSPEGVRTDTQYF. The CDR3 DNA sequence: TGTGCCAGCAGCCCCGAGGGGGTCCGCACAGATACGCAGTATTTT.

This rearrangement joins TRBV20-1 to TRBJ2-4; unclear D gene. Matching the DNA end better, TRBJ2-7 makes the J call doubtful. CDR1 DFQATT and CDR2 SNEGSKA come from the germline V gene (reference sequence). This CDR3 spans 13 amino acids. CDR3 amino acids: CSARRASVYEQYF. In nucleotides, the CDR3 is TGCAGTGCTAGAAGGGCGTCTGTCTACGAGCAGTACTTC.

The J gene is TRBJ2-7, the V gene TRBV6-5; 8 positions match TRBD2. Germline loops: CDR1 MNHEY, CDR2 SVGAGI. The CDR3 is 16 residues long. V gave up 0 bases and J gave up 2 bases; unmatched junction bases: 6. The CDR3 DNA reads TGTGCCAGCAGTTACTCCGGGAGGGCTAGCACCTACGAGCAGTACTTC. Translated: CASSYSGRASTYEQYF.

CDR3 sequence: CSARREGGSYNEQFF. The CDR3 DNA follows: TGCAGCGCCCGAAGGGAGGGGGGCTCCTACAATGAGCAGTTCTTC. The chain is built from TRBV29-1 and TRBJ2-1; D possibly corresponds to TRBD2 (7 bases). This CDR3 region has 15 residues. Germline V CDR1 and CDR2: SQVTM, ANQGSEA. With 7 bases removed from V and 0 bases from J, the gap between germline ends came to 16 bases.

The chain couples TRBV11-2 to TRBJ2-4; 7 nucleotides match TRBD1. Germline trimming cut 6 bases from V and 0 bases from J; bases unmatched to any gene: 17. This CDR3 comprises 19 residues. CDR1 and CDR2 (germline): SGHAT, FQNNGV. CDR3: CASSRRDSSTNLAKNIQYF. Here the CDR3 DNA reads TGTGCCAGCAGTCGTAGGGACAGCTCAACTAACCTAGCCAAAAACATTCAGTACTTC.

V usage is TRBV4-3 and J usage is TRBJ2-1; D might be TRBD2 (6 bases). Germline V CDR1 and CDR2: LGHNA, YSLEER. The CDR3 contains 15 residues. V dropped 5 bases and J dropped 5 bases, with 16 bases sitting between them. CDR3 sequence: CASSAGLGENNEQFF. CDR3 DNA: TGCGCCAGCAGCGCGGGACTCGGGGAAAACAATGAGCAGTTCTTC.

This CDR3 reads CASTPRPGQSVAFF. For the CDR3, the DNA is TGTGCCAGCACTCCCCGACCGGGCCAGAGTGTGGCTTTCTTT. The chain carries TRBV2 and TRBJ1-1, with D uncertain. Trimming stripped 7 bases from V and 11 bases from J, with 23 bases between. Per the germline V gene, CDR1 is SNHLY and CDR2 is FYNNEI. The CDR3 has 14 residues.